The source of this TCR beta chain is a study of cytomegalovirus exposure and HLA in healthy donors. Study overall: Of around 400 genotyped donors, more than 75% grouped in the Caucasian-associated ancestry cluster. Overall study findings and caveats: One cluster of highly shared sequence variants probably arose as a sequencing artifact. The authors later found HLA-associated TCR beta chains more clonally expanded than equally common others.

V was cut by 5 bases and J by 0 bases, with 4 bases left in between. The CDR3 extends over 12 amino acids. Germline values: CDR1 SGHNT, CDR2 YENEEA. It was with 60 Vbeta and 13 Jbeta primers that the PCR ran. Data came from immunoSEQ multiplex PCR; TCRdb stores just in-frame clones and leaves some out. Across 65,000 to 95,000 clones, the top ten clones capture roughly 5.1% of the sample. For this clone: Its antigen is still unknown.

This chain joins TRBV11-3 and TRBJ1-2; no definite D call. Sequenced input: PBMCs. The clonotype comes from a young man in good health and CMV-seronegative. The CDR3 nucleotides are TGTGCCAGCAGCCGGGCTAACTATGGCTACACCTTC. Amino acid sequence: CASSRANYGYTF.